Following are 6 T cell receptor beta chains from one sample sequenced in a study of shared clonotypes between healthy human individuals. Terminally differentiated effector memory CD45RA+ cells were excluded from the naive CD8 cells, which were CD45RO-negative and positively selected for CCR7. The data were produced by immunoSEQ multiplex PCR, yet TCRdb's version contains in-frame clones alone and is incomplete. The repertoire holds roughly 2,000,000 clones, over 85% seen once, with around 1.7% in the top ten. Sequencing was carried out using naive CD8+ T cells from PBMCs. These receptors all come from a man aged 18 to 29 in good health. Some clones in this sample may be carry-over from other donors' samples.

The V call is TRBV10-1, the J call TRBJ2-3; no reliable D call. The CDR3 spans 14 residues. CDR1 is WNHNN and CDR2 is SYGVQD in the germline V gene (reference sequence). Trimming removed 3 bases from V and 6 bases from J, with 13 bases in between. The CDR3 DNA reads TGCGCCAGCAGTGATGGACCGCGTCGGGATACGCAGTATTTT. This codes for CASSDGPRRDTQYF.

The V gene is TRBV5-1, the J gene TRBJ1-4, with D unclear. V lost 2 bases and J 2 bases, leaving 13 bases between the germline ends. CDR1 and CDR2 from the germline V gene are SGHRS and YFSETQ. The CDR3 extends over 16 amino acids. The CDR3 DNA follows: TGCGCCAGCAGCTTCAGTCAGTTTGGCACTAATGAAAAACTGTTTTTT. This gives the protein CASSFSQFGTNEKLFF.

This chain links TRBV5-1 with TRBJ2-7; D gene unclear. The germline V gene has CDR1 SGHRS and CDR2 YFSETQ. V lost 5 bases and J lost 6, with 18 bases in between. CDR3 size: 14 residues. CDR3 region: CASRNIGPSPEQYF. CDR3 DNA sequence: TGCGCCAGCAGAAATATAGGGCCTTCTCCCGAGCAGTACTTC.

This clone was counted a few times. V is TRBV27 and J is TRBJ1-1; D is unclear. The V gene's germline CDR1 is MNHEY and CDR2 SMNVEV (reference sequence). The V and J ends lost 6 bases and 6 bases respectively, with 11 bases between them. CDR3 length equals 12 residues. CDR3 sequence reads: CASRHEEAEAFF. The CDR3 coding sequence is TGTGCCAGCAGGCATGAGGAGGCTGAAGCTTTCTTT.

The count of this clone is one. Other DNA sequences in the sample encode the same CDR3. The V and J genes are TRBV28 and TRBJ2-3; 14 bases line up with TRBD2. The germline V gene has CDR1 MDHEN and CDR2 SYDVKM. V was clipped by 6 bases and J by 3 bases; unmatched bases: 8. CDR3 length: 17 residues. The CDR3 sequence is CASSLGLAGGRTDTQYF. The CDR3, as DNA: TGTGCCAGCAGCCTCGGACTAGCGGGAGGACGAACAGATACGCAGTATTTT. Combining the CDR3 with reference TRBV28 and TRBJ2-3 gives the whole variable domain DVKVTQSSRYLVKRTGEKVFLECVQDMDHENMFWYRQDPGLGLRLIYFSYDVKMKEKGDIPEGYSVSREKKERFSLILESASTNQTSMYLCASSLGLAGGRTDTQYFGPGTRLTVL.

CDR3 coding DNA: TGTGCCAGCGCCCTCCGGGGGAGCTCCTACGAGCAGTACTTC. Its translation: CASALRGSSYEQYF. The V and J genes are TRBV27 and TRBJ2-7; D might be TRBD2 (6 bases). Looked up from germline, CDR1 is MNHEY and CDR2 is SMNVEV (reference sequence). The CDR3 extends over 14 amino acids. V lost 8 bases and J lost 0, with 14 bases in between.